This is a list of T cell receptor beta chains from one sample in a study of blood T cells in healthy people across ages. MiXCR, applied by TCRdb to the 5' RACE reads, yields one record per CDR3 protein. Of 1.5 million or so distinct CDR3 sequences listed, roughly two fifths were seen once; the top ten hold approximately 4.1%. Material: blood. These receptors originate from a young woman in good health. CDR3s include the opening cysteine and the closing phenylalanine or tryptophan. A D gene is named only where the DNA matches it firmly. Where a row states a size, it is once, few, many or the class of an expanded clone; other rows omit it.

j_call,clone_size,v_call,d_call,cdr3_nt,cdr3_aa
TRBJ2-3,NA,TRBV24-1,NA,TGTGCCACCAGTGACCCGAACACAGATACGCAGTATTTT,CATSDPNTDTQYF
TRBJ2-7,few,TRBV3-1,NA,TGTGCCAGCAGCCCTGTATCGGGGATCCCCCCTACCGAGCAGTACTTC,CASSPVSGIPPTEQYF
TRBJ2-1,NA,TRBV7-9,TRBD1,TGTGCCAGCAGCTTAGGTGGGACAGGGGAAAACAATGAGCAGTTCTTC,CASSLGGTGENNEQFF
TRBJ1-1,few,TRBV6-5,TRBD1,TGTGCCAGCAGTTTTCAGGGGGGGAACACTGAAGCTTTCTTT,CASSFQGGNTEAFF
TRBJ1-1,once,TRBV30,NA,TGTGCCTGGAGTCCGGGGACACTGAACACTGAAGCTTTCTTT,CAWSPGTLNTEAFF
TRBJ2-7,NA,TRBV4-3,NA,TGCGCCAGCAGCCAAGAGGTTGTGGGTGGCAACTACGAGCAGTACTTC,CASSQEVVGGNYEQYF
TRBJ2-7,NA,TRBV6-5,NA,TGTGCCAGCAGTTACCTTTTCGGGCTAGTTGCTAATGAGCAGTACTTC,CASSYLFGLVANEQYF
TRBJ1-2,NA,TRBV10-3,NA,TGTGCCATCAGTGAGTCGACGGGGGGGCAGGGTAACTATGGCTACACCTTC,CAISESTGGQGNYGYTF
TRBJ2-3,many,TRBV12-5,TRBD2,TGTGCTAGTGGCTTGAGCGGGAGTACAGATACGCAGTATTTT,CASGLSGSTDTQYF
TRBJ2-2,NA,TRBV11-2,TRBD2,TGTGCCAGCAGCTTGACTAGCGGGATTGCCACCGGGGAGCTGTTTTTT,CASSLTSGIATGELFF
TRBJ2-5,few,TRBV20-1,NA,TGCAGTGCTAGCCCCCCGACTATCGTTCGGGAGACCCAGTACTTC,CSASPPTIVRETQYF
TRBJ1-2,NA,TRBV4-3,NA,TGCGCCAGCAGCCAAGCCCCCGGGCACTATGGCTACACCTTC,CASSQAPGHYGYTF
TRBJ1-2,NA,TRBV7-8,TRBD1,TGTGCCAGCAGCCCGCCGGGACAGGCGTCCAATGGCTACACCTTC,CASSPPGQASNGYTF
TRBJ2-5,NA,TRBV7-2,NA,TGTGCCAGCAGTTCCGGGACGGTGAAAGAGACCCAGTACTTC,CASSSGTVKETQYF
TRBJ1-2,many,TRBV7-3,NA,TGTGCCAGCAGCCCCGCAGGGGATGGCTACACCTTC,CASSPAGDGYTF
TRBJ1-2,many,TRBV20-1,NA,TGCAGTGCTAGGGGACCCACCATAGACTATGGCTACACCTTC,CSARGPTIDYGYTF
TRBJ2-3,NA,TRBV7-9,TRBD1,TGTGCCAGCAGCCCAAGGACAGGGAGGACGACAGATACGCAGTATTTT,CASSPRTGRTTDTQYF
TRBJ2-2,NA,TRBV6-1,NA,TGTGCCAGCAGCCCTCTGGGGGATACCGGGGAGCTGTTTTTT,CASSPLGDTGELFF
TRBJ2-3,few,TRBV20-1,TRBD1,TGCAGTCCCCTAACAGGGGGAACGCAGTATTTT,CSPLTGGTQYF
TRBJ1-2,NA,TRBV28,TRBD1,TGTGCCAGCAGTCGAGGACAGGGGGGCTATGGCTACACCTTC,CASSRGQGGYGYTF
TRBJ2-7,NA,TRBV20-1,TRBD1,TGCAGTGCTAGAGCGGCAGGGGGCCTCGGCGAGCAGTACTTC,CSARAAGGLGEQYF
TRBJ2-7,NA,TRBV12-3/TRBV12-4,NA,TGTGCCAGCAAGCTTAAAGGGTTTAGATTGACGGACGGTTTATTCTACGAGCAGTACTTC,CASKLKGFRLTDGLFYEQYF
TRBJ2-5,NA,TRBV7-2,TRBD2,TGTGCCAGCAGCCCCGGTCGAAGACTAGCGTCACAAGAGACCCAGTACTTC,CASSPGRRLASQETQYF
TRBJ1-2,few,TRBV6-6,NA,TGTGCCAGCAGAAGTGCCGGGACAAAGTGGGGCTACACCTTC,CASRSAGTKWGYTF
TRBJ1-2,NA,TRBV5-1,TRBD1,TGCGCCAGCACCACAGGGGAGGGTTATGGCTACACCTTC,CASTTGEGYGYTF
TRBJ2-3,NA,TRBV24-1,NA,TGTGCCACCAGTGACCCCGGCCGGCGGGGCCCAGATACGCAGTATTTT,CATSDPGRRGPDTQYF
TRBJ2-1,NA,TRBV6-5,TRBD2,TGTGCCAGCAGCGGACTAGCGGGGCGCAATGAGCAGTTCTTC,CASSGLAGRNEQFF
TRBJ1-1,NA,TRBV7-9,NA,TGTGCCAGCAGCCCGGACAGACTCATGAACACTGAAGCTTTCTTT,CASSPDRLMNTEAFF
TRBJ1-1,NA,TRBV27,NA,TGTGCCAGCAGTTTAAGTTCTTTTGTGAACACTGAAGCTTTCTTT,CASSLSSFVNTEAFF
TRBJ2-1,NA,TRBV29-1,NA,TGCAGCGCCGGGACTCCCGGCTCCTACAATGAGCAGTTCTTC,CSAGTPGSYNEQFF
TRBJ2-3,few,TRBV7-2,NA,TGTGCCAGCAGCATGCTCGACACAGATACGCAGTATTTT,CASSMLDTDTQYF
TRBJ1-2,few,TRBV12-3/TRBV12-4,NA,TGTGCCAGCAGTTTGGGGACAATCCGTCGGGGCTACACCTTC,CASSLGTIRRGYTF
TRBJ2-1,NA,TRBV2,NA,TGTGCCAGCAGTGAGAGGGATGAGCAGTTCTTC,CASSERDEQFF
TRBJ1-2,few,TRBV12-3/TRBV12-4,NA,TGTGCCAGCAACCAGCAAGGGGTTGGGGGCTACACCTTC,CASNQQGVGGYTF
TRBJ2-6,few,TRBV15,TRBD2,TGTGCCACCAGCAGGGGGGGGGAAGGGGCCAACGTCCTGACTTTC,CATSRGGEGANVLTF
TRBJ2-1,NA,TRBV7-3,NA,TGTGCCAGCAGCTATACCGGAACTAGAAATATCCATGAGCAGTTCTTC,CASSYTGTRNIHEQFF
TRBJ2-5,NA,TRBV27,NA,TGTGCCAGCAGGAGTCTGACAGGCATGGAGACCCAGTACTTC,CASRSLTGMETQYF
TRBJ2-3,few,TRBV6-6,TRBD2,TGTGCCAGCAGTTACACGGGGGGGGGCACAGATACGCAGTATTTT,CASSYTGGGTDTQYF
TRBJ2-7,many,TRBV6-1,NA,TGTGCCAGCAGTGAACTGGCCTACGAGCAGTACTTC,CASSELAYEQYF
TRBJ2-7,NA,TRBV6-5,NA,TGTGCCAGCAGTTACTCTGAAGGAGGGTTAGGGGTCCCCTACGAGCAGTACTTC,CASSYSEGGLGVPYEQYF
TRBJ1-1,NA,TRBV6-5,TRBD1,TGTGCCAGCGTCAGGGGGTCTGAAGCTTTCTTT,CASVRGSEAFF
TRBJ1-2,NA,TRBV7-8,NA,TGTGCCAGCAGCTCCTCGGCAGGCGGCCTTCACTATGGCTACACCTTC,CASSSSAGGLHYGYTF
TRBJ2-1,many,TRBV7-9,NA,TGTGCCAGCAGCCCCCAGGGGGGACTACTAGATGAGCAGTTCTTC,CASSPQGGLLDEQFF
TRBJ2-2,NA,TRBV20-1,NA,TGCAGTGTTAGAGTAGGCGGGAACACCGGGGAGCTGTTTTTT,CSVRVGGNTGELFF
TRBJ2-7,few,TRBV6-1,NA,TGTGCCAGATCCCCGTACTACGAGCAGTACTTC,CARSPYYEQYF
TRBJ1-5,few,TRBV7-2,NA,TGTGCCAGCAGCTTAGCGCTAAGGACAGACAATCAGCCCCAGCATTTT,CASSLALRTDNQPQHF
TRBJ1-6,NA,TRBV12-3/TRBV12-4,NA,TGTGCCAGCAGTTTAACGGGCAGGGCATCTACCCCCCTCCACTTT,CASSLTGRASTPLHF
TRBJ1-1,NA,TRBV7-2,NA,TGTGCCAGCAGCTTAGCCCTAGCGGAATACGAAGCTTTCTTT,CASSLALAEYEAFF
TRBJ2-3,NA,TRBV12-1,NA,TGTGCCAGCAGCTTTCGTATCACAGATACGCAGTATTTT,CASSFRITDTQYF
TRBJ2-3,few,TRBV28,NA,TGTGCCAGTAGGACACAAGACACAGATACGCAGTATTTT,CASRTQDTDTQYF
TRBJ2-7,NA,TRBV10-1,NA,TGCGCCAGCAGTGAGTCCGTGGTAGCCCTCTACGAGCAGTACTTC,CASSESVVALYEQYF
TRBJ2-7,NA,TRBV11-2,NA,TGTGCCAGCAGCTTAGGAATAGGGTCCTACGAGCAGTACTTC,CASSLGIGSYEQYF
TRBJ2-3,NA,TRBV4-3,NA,TGCGCCGGCAGTCGAAACCTCCGGGATACGCAGTATTTT,CAGSRNLRDTQYF
TRBJ2-7,few,TRBV12-3/TRBV12-4,NA,TGTGCCAGCACCCCTGGTACTTCCTACGAGCAGTACTTC,CASTPGTSYEQYF
TRBJ2-7,NA,TRBV29-1,TRBD1,TGCAGCGTTGGAGAGGGACAGAGCTCCCACGAGCAGTACTTC,CSVGEGQSSHEQYF
TRBJ2-4,few,TRBV27,TRBD2,TGTGCCAGCAGTTTGACTAGCGGGAGATACATTCAGTACTTC,CASSLTSGRYIQYF
TRBJ1-4,NA,TRBV3-1,NA,TGTGCCAGCAGCCGCCGTAATGAAAAACTGTTTTTT,CASSRRNEKLFF